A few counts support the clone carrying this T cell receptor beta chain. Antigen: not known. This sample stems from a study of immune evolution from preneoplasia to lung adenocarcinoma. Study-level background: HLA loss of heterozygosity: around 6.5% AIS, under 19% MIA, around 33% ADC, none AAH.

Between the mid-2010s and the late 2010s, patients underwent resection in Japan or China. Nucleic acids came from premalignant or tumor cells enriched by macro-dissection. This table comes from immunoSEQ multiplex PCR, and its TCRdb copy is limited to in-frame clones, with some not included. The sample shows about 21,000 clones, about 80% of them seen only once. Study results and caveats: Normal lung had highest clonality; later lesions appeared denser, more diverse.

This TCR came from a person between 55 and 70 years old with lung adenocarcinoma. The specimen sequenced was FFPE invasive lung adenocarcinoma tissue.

The CDR3 here is CASSPPTGNEQYF. The DNA of the CDR3 is TGTGCCAGCAGCCCCCCAACCGGGAACGAGCAGTACTTC. V usage is TRBV5-4 and J usage is TRBJ2-7; D may be TRBD2 (5 bases). CDR3 length equals 13 residues. With 4 bases removed from V and 5 bases from J, the gap between germline ends came to 13 bases. Germline CDR1 SGHNT, CDR2 YYREEE (reference sequence).